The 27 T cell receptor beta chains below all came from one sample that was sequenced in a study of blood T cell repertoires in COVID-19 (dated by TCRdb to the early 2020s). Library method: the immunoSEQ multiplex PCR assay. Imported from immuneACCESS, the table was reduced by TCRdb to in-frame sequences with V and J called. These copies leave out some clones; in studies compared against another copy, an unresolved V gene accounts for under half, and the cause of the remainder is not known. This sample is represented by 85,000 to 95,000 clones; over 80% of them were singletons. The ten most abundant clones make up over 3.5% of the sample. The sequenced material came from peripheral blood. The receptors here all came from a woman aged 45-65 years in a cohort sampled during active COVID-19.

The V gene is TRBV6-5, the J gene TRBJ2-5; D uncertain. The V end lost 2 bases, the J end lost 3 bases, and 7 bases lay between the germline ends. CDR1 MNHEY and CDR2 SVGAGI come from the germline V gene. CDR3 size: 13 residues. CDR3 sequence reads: CASSYVSEETQYF. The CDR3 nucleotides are TGTGCCAGCAGTTACGTCTCCGAAGAGACCCAGTACTTC.

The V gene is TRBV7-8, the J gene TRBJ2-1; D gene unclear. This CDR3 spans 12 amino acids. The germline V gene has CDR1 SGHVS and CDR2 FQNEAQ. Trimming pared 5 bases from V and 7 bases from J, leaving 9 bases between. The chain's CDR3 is CASSPTRNEQFF. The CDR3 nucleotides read TGTGCCAGCAGCCCAACGAGGAATGAGCAGTTCTTC.

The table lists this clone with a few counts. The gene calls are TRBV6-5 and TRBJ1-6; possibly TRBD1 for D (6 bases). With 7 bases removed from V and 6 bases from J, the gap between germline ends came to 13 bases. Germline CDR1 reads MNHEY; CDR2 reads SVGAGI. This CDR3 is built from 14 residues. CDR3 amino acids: CASTRGAFNSPLHF. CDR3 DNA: TGTGCCAGCACCAGGGGAGCTTTTAATTCACCCCTCCACTTT.

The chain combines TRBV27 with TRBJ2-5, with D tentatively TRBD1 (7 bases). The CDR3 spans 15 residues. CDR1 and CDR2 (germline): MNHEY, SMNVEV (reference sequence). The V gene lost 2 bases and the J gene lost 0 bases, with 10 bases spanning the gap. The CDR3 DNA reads TGTGCCAGCAGTTTACGCAGGGGGGACCAAGAGACCCAGTACTTC. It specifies CASSLRRGDQETQYF.

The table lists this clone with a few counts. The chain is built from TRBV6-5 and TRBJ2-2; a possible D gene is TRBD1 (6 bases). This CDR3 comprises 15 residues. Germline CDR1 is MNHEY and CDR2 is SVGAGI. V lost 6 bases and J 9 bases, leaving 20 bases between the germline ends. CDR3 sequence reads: CASRKQGILGRELFF. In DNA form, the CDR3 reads TGTGCCAGCAGGAAACAGGGTATCCTTGGAAGGGAGCTGTTTTTT.

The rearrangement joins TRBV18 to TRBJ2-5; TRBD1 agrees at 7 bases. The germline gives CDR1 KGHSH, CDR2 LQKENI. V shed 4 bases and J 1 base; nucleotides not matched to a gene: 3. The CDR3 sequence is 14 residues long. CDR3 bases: TGTGCCAGCTCACTGGGGACAGCCCAAGAGACCCAGTACTTC. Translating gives CASSLGTAQETQYF. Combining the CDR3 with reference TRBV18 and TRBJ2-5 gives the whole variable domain NAGVMQNPRHLVRRRGQEARLRCSPMKGHSHVYWYRQLPEEGLKFMVYLQKENIIDESGMPKERFSAEFPKEGPSILRIQQVVRGDSAAYFCASSLGTAQETQYFGPGTRLLVL.

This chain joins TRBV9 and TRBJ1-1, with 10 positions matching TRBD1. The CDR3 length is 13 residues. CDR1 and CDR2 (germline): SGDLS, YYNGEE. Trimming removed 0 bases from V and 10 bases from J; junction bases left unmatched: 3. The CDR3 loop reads CASSVAGTGAAFF. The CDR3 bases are TGTGCCAGCAGCGTAGCCGGGACAGGGGCAGCTTTCTTT.

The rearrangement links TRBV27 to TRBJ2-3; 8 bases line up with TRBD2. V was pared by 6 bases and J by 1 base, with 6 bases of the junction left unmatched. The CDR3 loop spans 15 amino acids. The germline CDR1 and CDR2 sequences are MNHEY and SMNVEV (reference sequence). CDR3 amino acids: CASSTLADRTDTQYF. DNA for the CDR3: TGTGCCAGCAGCACACTAGCGGACCGCACAGATACGCAGTATTTT.

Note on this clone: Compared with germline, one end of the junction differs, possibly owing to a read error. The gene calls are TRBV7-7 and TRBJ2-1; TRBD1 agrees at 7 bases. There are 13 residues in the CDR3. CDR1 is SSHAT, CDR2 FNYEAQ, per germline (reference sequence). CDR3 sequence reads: CASSSDRVGEQFF. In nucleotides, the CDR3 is TGTGCTAGCAGCTCCGACAGGGTGGGTGAGCAGTTCTTC.

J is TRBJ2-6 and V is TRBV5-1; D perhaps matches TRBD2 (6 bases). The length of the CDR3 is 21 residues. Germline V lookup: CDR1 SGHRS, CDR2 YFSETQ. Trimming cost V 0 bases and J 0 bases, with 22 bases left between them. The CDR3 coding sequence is TGCGCCAGCAGCTTGGAAGGGTTCACAGGAGGGCAAAGCTCTGGGGCCAACGTCCTGACTTTC. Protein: CASSLEGFTGGQSSGANVLTF. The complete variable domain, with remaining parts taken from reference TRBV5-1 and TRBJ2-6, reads KAGVTQTPRYLIKTRGQQVTLSCSPISGHRSVSWYQQTPGQGLQFLFEYFSETQRNKGNFPGRFSGRQFSNSRSEMNVSTLELGDSALYLCASSLEGFTGGQSSGANVLTFGAGSRLTVL.

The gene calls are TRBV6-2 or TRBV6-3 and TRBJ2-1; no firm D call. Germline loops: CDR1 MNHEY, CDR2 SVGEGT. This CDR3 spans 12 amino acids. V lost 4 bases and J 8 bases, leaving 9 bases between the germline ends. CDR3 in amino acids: CASSFGTDEQFF. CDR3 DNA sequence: TGTGCCAGCAGTTTCGGAACAGATGAGCAGTTCTTC.

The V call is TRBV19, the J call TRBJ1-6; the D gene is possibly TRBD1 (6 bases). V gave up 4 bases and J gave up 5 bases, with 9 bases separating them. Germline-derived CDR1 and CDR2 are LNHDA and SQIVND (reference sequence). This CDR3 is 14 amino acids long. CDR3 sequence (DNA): TGTGCCAGTAGTACATCAGGGGATAATTCACCCCTCCACTTT. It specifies CASSTSGDNSPLHF.

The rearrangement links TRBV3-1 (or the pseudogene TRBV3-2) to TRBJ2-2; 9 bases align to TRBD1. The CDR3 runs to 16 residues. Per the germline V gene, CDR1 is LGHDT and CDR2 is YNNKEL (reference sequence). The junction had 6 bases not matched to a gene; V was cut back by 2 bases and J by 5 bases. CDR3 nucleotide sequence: TGTGCCAGCAGCCAAACAGGGGGCGGTCGGACCGGGGAGCTGTTTTTT. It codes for CASSQTGGGRTGELFF.

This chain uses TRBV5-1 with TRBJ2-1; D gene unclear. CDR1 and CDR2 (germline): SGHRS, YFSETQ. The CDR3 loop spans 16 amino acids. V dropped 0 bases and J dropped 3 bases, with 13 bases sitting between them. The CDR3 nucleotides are TGCGCCAGCAGCTTGGTTGCAGGCAACAGCTACAATGAGCAGTTCTTC. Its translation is CASSLVAGNSYNEQFF.

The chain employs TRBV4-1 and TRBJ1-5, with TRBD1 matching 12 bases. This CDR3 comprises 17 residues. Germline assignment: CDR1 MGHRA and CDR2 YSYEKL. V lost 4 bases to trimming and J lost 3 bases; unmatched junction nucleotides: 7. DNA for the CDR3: TGCGCCAGCAGCCCGATGGGGACAGGGGGCCCCAATCAGCCCCAGCATTTT. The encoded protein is CASSPMGTGGPNQPQHF.

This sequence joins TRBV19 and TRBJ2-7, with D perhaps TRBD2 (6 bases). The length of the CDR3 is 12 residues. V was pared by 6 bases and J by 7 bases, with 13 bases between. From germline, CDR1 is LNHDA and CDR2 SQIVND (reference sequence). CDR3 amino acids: CASRSGGREQYF. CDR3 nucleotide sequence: TGTGCCAGTAGGTCCGGGGGTCGGGAGCAGTACTTC.

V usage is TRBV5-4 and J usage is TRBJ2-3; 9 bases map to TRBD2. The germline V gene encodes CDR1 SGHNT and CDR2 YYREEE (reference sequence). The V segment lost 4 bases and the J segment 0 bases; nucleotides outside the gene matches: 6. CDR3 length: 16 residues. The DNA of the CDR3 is TGTGCCAGCAGCCAAAAGCGGGGGGAAAGCACAGATACGCAGTATTTT. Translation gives CASSQKRGESTDTQYF.

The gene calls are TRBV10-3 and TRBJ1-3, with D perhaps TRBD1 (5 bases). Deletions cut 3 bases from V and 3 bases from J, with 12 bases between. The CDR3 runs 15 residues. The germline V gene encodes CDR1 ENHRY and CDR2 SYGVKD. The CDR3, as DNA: TGTGCCATCAGTGACTCAGGGTACGGTGGAAACACCATATATTTT. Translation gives CAISDSGYGGNTIYF.

Here the CDR3 DNA reads TGTGCCAGCAGCGTAGGTAGCGGGAGGGCCCAAGAGACCCAGTACTTC. Translated: CASSVGSGRAQETQYF. This rearrangement joins TRBV9 to TRBJ2-5, with TRBD2 identical over 11 bases. The V segment lost 0 bases and the J segment 1 base; nucleotides outside the gene matches: 2. The CDR3 extends over 16 amino acids. Germline CDR1 reads SGDLS; CDR2 reads YYNGEE.

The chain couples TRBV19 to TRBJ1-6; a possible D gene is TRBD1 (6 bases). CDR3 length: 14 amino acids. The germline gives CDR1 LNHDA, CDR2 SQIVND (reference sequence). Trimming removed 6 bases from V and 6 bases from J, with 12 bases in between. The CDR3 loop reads CASRPGHLNSPLHF. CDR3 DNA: TGTGCCAGTAGGCCGGGACACCTTAATTCACCCCTCCACTTT.

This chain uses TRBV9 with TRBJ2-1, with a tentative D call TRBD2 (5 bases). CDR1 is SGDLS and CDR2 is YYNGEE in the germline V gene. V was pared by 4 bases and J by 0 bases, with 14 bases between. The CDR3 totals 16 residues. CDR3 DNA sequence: TGTGCCAGCAGCCGACTACTAGGGAGCTCCTACAATGAGCAGTTCTTC. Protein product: CASSRLLGSSYNEQFF.

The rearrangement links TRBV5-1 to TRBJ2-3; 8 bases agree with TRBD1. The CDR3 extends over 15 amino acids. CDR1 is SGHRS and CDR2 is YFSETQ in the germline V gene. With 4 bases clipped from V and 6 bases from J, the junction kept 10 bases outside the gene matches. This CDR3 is CASSPGQGNGDTQYF. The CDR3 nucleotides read TGCGCCAGCAGCCCCGGACAGGGCAATGGGGATACGCAGTATTTT.

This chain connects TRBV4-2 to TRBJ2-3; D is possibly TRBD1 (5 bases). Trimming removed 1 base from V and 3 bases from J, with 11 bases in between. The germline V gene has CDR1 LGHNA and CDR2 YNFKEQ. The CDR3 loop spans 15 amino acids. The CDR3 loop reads CASSQAWQGTDTQYF. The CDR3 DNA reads TGTGCCAGCAGCCAAGCTTGGCAGGGAACAGATACGCAGTATTTT.

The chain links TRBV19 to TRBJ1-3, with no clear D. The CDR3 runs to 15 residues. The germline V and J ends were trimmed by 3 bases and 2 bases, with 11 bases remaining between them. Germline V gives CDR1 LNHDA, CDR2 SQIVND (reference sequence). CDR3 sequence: CASSMHASAGNTIYF. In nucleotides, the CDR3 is TGTGCCAGTAGTATGCACGCGTCTGCTGGAAACACCATATATTTT.

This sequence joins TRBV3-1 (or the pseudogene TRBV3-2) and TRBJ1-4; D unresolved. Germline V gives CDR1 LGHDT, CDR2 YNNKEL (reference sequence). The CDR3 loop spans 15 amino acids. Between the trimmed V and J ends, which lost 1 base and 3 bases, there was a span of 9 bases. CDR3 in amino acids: CASSQGQVANEKLFF. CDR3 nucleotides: TGTGCCAGCAGCCAAGGGCAGGTTGCTAATGAAAAACTGTTTTTT.

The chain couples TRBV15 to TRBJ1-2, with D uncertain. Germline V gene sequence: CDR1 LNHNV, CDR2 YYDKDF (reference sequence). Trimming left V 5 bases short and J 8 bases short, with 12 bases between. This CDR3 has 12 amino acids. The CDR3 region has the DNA TGTGCCACCAGCCTACGGACGGGAGGCTACACCTTC. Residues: CATSLRTGGYTF.

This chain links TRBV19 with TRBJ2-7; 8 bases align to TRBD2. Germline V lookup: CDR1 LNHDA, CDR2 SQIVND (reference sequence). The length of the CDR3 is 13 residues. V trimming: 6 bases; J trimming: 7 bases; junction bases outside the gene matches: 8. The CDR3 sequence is CASRVAGPGEQYF. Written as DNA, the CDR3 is TGTGCCAGTAGGGTAGCGGGACCAGGTGAGCAGTACTTC.